What follows describes a single TCR beta chain. Its antigen is still unknown. Different DNA sequences within this sample yield the same CDR3. The sample is drawn from a study of cytomegalovirus exposure and HLA in healthy donors. In the PCR, 60 Vbeta and 13 Jbeta primers were used. Libraries were prepared by immunoSEQ multiplex PCR; TCRdb keeps only in-frame clonotypes and omits some of them. The sample has under 200,000 clones; 80% to 90% are singletons. Study results and limitations: Available immune exposure information was restricted to CMV serostatus only.

There are 16 residues in the CDR3. The V and J ends lost 0 bases and 4 bases respectively, with 10 bases between them. Per the germline V gene, CDR1 is MGHRA and CDR2 is YSYEKL. The TCR originated in a woman aged 25 to 39 in good health and CMV-seronegative. The chain joins TRBV4-1 to TRBJ2-6; a possible D gene is TRBD1 (6 bases). Material for sequencing was PBMCs. The CDR3 region is CASSQDRGTGANVLTF. CDR3 bases: TGCGCCAGCAGCCAAGACAGGGGCACCGGGGCCAACGTCCTGACTTTC.